Presented here are 24 T cell receptor beta chains from one specimen sequenced in a study of T-cell memory formation after mild COVID-19. TCRdb re-derived calls from the 5' RACE reads in MiXCR, one entry per CDR3 protein. The sample gives 450,000 to 650,000 distinct CDR3 sequences, less than 25% of which show up once; approximately 8.4% is in the top ten. The sample was PBMCs or a T cell subset sorted from them (not recorded which). The receptors were gathered from an adult woman who had mild COVID-19 (a few samples of this study predate the infection). Cell type and time point are not known.

There are a few counts of this clonotype. The chain is built from TRBV7-9 and TRBJ2-5, with D maybe TRBD1 (5 bases). The CDR3 is 14 amino acids. V was clipped by 1 base and J by 2 bases, with 8 bases between them. Germline V CDR1 and CDR2: SEHNR, FQNEAQ (reference sequence). The CDR3 loop is CASSLETEQETQYF. In DNA, the CDR3 is TGTGCCAGCAGCTTAGAGACAGAACAAGAGACCCAGTACTTC.

This clonotype was seen a few times. The chain joins TRBV27 to TRBJ1-2; D is undetermined. This CDR3 has 13 amino acids. The V and J ends lost 6 bases and 2 bases respectively, with 10 bases between them. Germline V CDR1 and CDR2: MNHEY, SMNVEV (reference sequence). CDR3 in amino acids: CASRPGSNYGYTF. The CDR3, as DNA: TGTGCCAGCAGACCGGGATCCAACTATGGCTACACCTTC.

The J gene is TRBJ2-7, the V gene TRBV14; possibly TRBD2 for D (5 bases). CDR3 length: 16 amino acids. V was trimmed by 4 bases and J by 0 bases, leaving 16 bases between them. The germline CDR1 and CDR2 sequences are SGHDN and FVKESK. CDR3 nucleotide sequence: TGTGCCAGCAGCCCACTGGGCACCGGAGGCTCCTACGAGCAGTACTTC. Protein sequence: CASSPLGTGGSYEQYF.

The chain combines TRBV12-3 or TRBV12-4 with TRBJ2-4; D not resolved. Trimming removed 4 bases at V and 0 bases at J, with 7 bases between. This CDR3 spans 14 amino acids. The CDR3 bases are TGTGCCAGCAGTTCAGTAGGAGCCAAAAACATTCAGTACTTC. Protein: CASSSVGAKNIQYF.

This clonotype was detected only a few times. The chain is built from TRBV9 and TRBJ2-1, with TRBD2 matching 12 bases. The CDR3 loop spans 16 amino acids. Germline CDR1 SGDLS, CDR2 YYNGEE. Losses at the gene ends were 0 bases for V and 12 bases for J; bases not matched to a gene: 10. Written as DNA, the CDR3 is TGTGCCAGCAGCGTAGGTTGGGCTAGCGGGAGGGCCACGCAGTTCTTC. Encoded protein: CASSVGWASGRATQFF.

V is TRBV5-1 and J is TRBJ2-1; 13 nucleotides agree with TRBD2. Losses at the gene ends were 5 bases for V and 5 bases for J; bases not matched to a gene: 4. The germline V gene encodes CDR1 SGHRS and CDR2 YFSETQ. There are 15 residues in the CDR3. CDR3 amino acids: CASRPGLAGNNEQFF. Written as DNA, the CDR3 is TGCGCCAGCAGACCGGGACTAGCGGGGAACAATGAGCAGTTCTTC. Together with reference TRBV5-1 and TRBJ2-1, the CDR3 gives the full variable domain: KAGVTQTPRYLIKTRGQQVTLSCSPISGHRSVSWYQQTPGQGLQFLFEYFSETQRNKGNFPGRFSGRQFSNSRSEMNVSTLELGDSALYLCASRPGLAGNNEQFFGPGTRLTVL.

This clonotype was detected a few times. The CDR3 region is CASSSWTGGGNTIYF. DNA of the CDR3: TGTGCCAGCAGCTCCTGGACAGGGGGTGGAAACACCATATATTTT. The chain employs TRBV7-2 and TRBJ1-3; TRBD1 agrees at 10 bases. Losses at the gene ends were 4 bases for V and 3 bases for J; bases not matched to a gene: 3. The germline CDR1 and CDR2 sequences are SGHTA and FQGNSA. This CDR3 has 15 amino acids.

This clonotype came up a few times. The chain joins TRBV7-6 to TRBJ2-7, with D possibly being TRBD2 (6 bases). There are 15 residues in the CDR3. The V end was cut by 6 bases, the J end by 2 bases, with 17 bases between. Germline V gene lookup returns CDR1 SGHVS and CDR2 FNYEAQ. The CDR3 region is CASSPAAGRPYEQYF. In nucleotides, the CDR3 is TGTGCCAGCAGTCCGGCGGCAGGGAGGCCCTACGAGCAGTACTTC.

In its sample, this clonotype was seen a few times. The chain combines TRBV7-7 with TRBJ2-3, with 7 bases matching TRBD2. This CDR3 is built from 14 residues. Losses at the gene ends were 5 bases for V and 3 bases for J; bases not matched to a gene: 5. Germline lookup yields CDR1 SSHAT and CDR2 FNYEAQ (reference sequence). As DNA, the CDR3 is TGTGCCAGCAGCCAAGGACTAGAGACAGATACGCAGTATTTT. Residues: CASSQGLETDTQYF. Full variable domain (rest looked up from reference TRBV7-7 and TRBJ2-3): GAGVSQSPRYKVTKRGQDVTLRCDPISSHATLYWYQQALGQGPEFLTYFNYEAQPDKSGLPSDRFSAERPEGSISTLTIQRTEQRDSAMYRCASSQGLETDTQYFGPGTRLTVL.

The chain uses TRBV5-5 and TRBJ1-1; D is uncertain. Germline loops: CDR1 SGHKS, CDR2 YYEKEE (reference sequence). Trimming shortened V by 0 bases and J by 1 base, and 7 bases separated the two germline ends. This CDR3 is built from 14 residues. CDR3 amino acids: CASSLDPQNTEAFF. CDR3 sequence (DNA): TGTGCCAGCAGCTTGGATCCCCAGAACACTGAAGCTTTCTTT.

The V call is TRBV2, the J call TRBJ2-7; tentative D call: TRBD1 (6 bases). Deletions cut 4 bases from V and 4 bases from J, with 11 bases between. The CDR3 is 13 residues long. Germline values: CDR1 SNHLY, CDR2 FYNNEI. CDR3 nucleotides: TGTGCCAGCAGTGCGTCGACAGGTTACGAGCAGTACTTC. This codes for CASSASTGYEQYF.

This clonotype was found a few times. This chain joins TRBV20-1 and TRBJ2-5, with D maybe TRBD1 (6 bases). Germline CDR1 DFQATT, CDR2 SNEGSKA (reference sequence). There are 13 residues in the CDR3. Trimming removed 6 bases at V and 1 base at J, with 12 bases between. The CDR3 sequence is CSAKGERQETQYF. The DNA of the CDR3 is TGCAGTGCCAAGGGGGAGCGCCAAGAGACCCAGTACTTC.

The CDR3 reads CASSRGTTQETQYF. The CDR3 nucleotides are TGTGCCAGCAGTCGAGGGACTACTCAAGAGACCCAGTACTTC. The genes are TRBV6-2 or TRBV6-3 and TRBJ2-5; 7 nucleotides match TRBD2. J lost 2 bases, V lost 5 bases, and 5 bases had no gene match. The CDR3 consists of 14 residues. CDR1 is MNHEY, CDR2 SVGEGT, per germline.

The chain employs TRBV12-3 or TRBV12-4 and TRBJ1-4; a possible D gene is TRBD1 (5 bases). The V end was cut by 6 bases, the J end by 5 bases, with 19 bases between. The CDR3 length is 16 residues. The CDR3 sequence is CASRPWGSGENEKLFF. The CDR3 DNA reads TGTGCCAGCAGACCATGGGGCAGCGGAGAAAATGAAAAACTGTTTTTT.

This clonotype was recorded a few times. CDR3 region: CASARLAGGPTDTQYF. Written as DNA, the CDR3 is TGTGCCAGCGCGAGACTAGCGGGAGGCCCCACAGATACGCAGTATTTT. V and J are TRBV4-2 and TRBJ2-3; 13 positions agree with TRBD2. Trimming removed 8 bases from V and 2 bases from J; junction bases left unmatched: 7. Germline assignment: CDR1 LGHNA and CDR2 YNFKEQ. The CDR3 spans 16 residues.

This clonotype was detected many times. The chain uses TRBV5-1 and TRBJ2-2, with unresolved D. The CDR3 length is 15 residues. The V gene lost 1 base and the J gene lost 5 bases, with 12 bases spanning the gap. CDR1 is SGHRS and CDR2 is YFSETQ in the germline V gene. CDR3 nucleotides: TGCGCCAGCAGCTTGCAAGGGCCTATAACCGGGGAGCTGTTTTTT. Translated, it gives CASSLQGPITGELFF.

The chain couples TRBV5-4 to TRBJ2-3, with TRBD2 matching 13 bases. The germline V gene has CDR1 SGHNT and CDR2 YYREEE (reference sequence). The length of the CDR3 is 16 residues. With 2 bases clipped from V and 5 bases from J, the junction kept 5 bases outside the gene matches. The CDR3 is CASSFKGLAGRDTQYF. The DNA of the CDR3 is TGTGCCAGCAGCTTCAAGGGACTAGCGGGGAGAGATACGCAGTATTTT.

The chain recombines TRBV12-3 or TRBV12-4 with TRBJ2-2; unclear D gene. This CDR3 is 12 amino acids long. The V end lost 5 bases, the J end lost 8 bases, and 9 bases lay between the germline ends. This CDR3 is CASSAVTGELFF. The CDR3 nucleotides read TGTGCCAGCAGTGCCGTGACTGGGGAGCTGTTTTTT.

This clonotype was picked up a small number of times. V is TRBV24-1 and J is TRBJ1-1, with 9 bases lining up with TRBD1. V shed 7 bases and J 0 bases; nucleotides not matched to a gene: 5. The germline V gene encodes CDR1 KGHDR and CDR2 SFDVKD. The CDR3 runs to 15 residues. The CDR3 region has the DNA TGTGCCACCAGAGCCGGGACAGGGATGAACACTGAAGCTTTCTTT. This translates into CATRAGTGMNTEAFF.

This clonotype was counted between two and nine times. The chain carries TRBV4-1 and TRBJ2-4; weak D call: TRBD2 (5 bases). CDR1 is MGHRA and CDR2 is YSYEKL in the germline V gene. The CDR3 loop spans 16 amino acids. Deletions cut 5 bases from V and 7 bases from J, with 21 bases between. The CDR3 sequence: CASSSERTPFVNIQYF. The CDR3 DNA is TGCGCCAGCAGCTCAGAGCGGACCCCGTTTGTTAACATTCAGTACTTC.

There are many counts of this clonotype. The chain uses TRBV7-7 and TRBJ1-1; D ambiguous. CDR3 size: 13 residues. The germline CDR1 and CDR2 sequences are SSHAT and FNYEAQ (reference sequence). The V end lost 2 bases, the J end lost 0 bases, and 4 bases lay between the germline ends. The CDR3 DNA reads as TGTGCCAGCAGCTTAAGCCTGAACACTGAAGCTTTCTTT. Residues: CASSLSLNTEAFF.

The chain couples TRBV20-1 to TRBJ2-1; 11 positions agree with TRBD2. J gave up 6 bases and V 1 base, and 11 bases lay outside the gene matches. The CDR3 spans 17 residues. Germline CDR1 DFQATT, CDR2 SNEGSKA (reference sequence). CDR3 nucleotide sequence: TGCAGTGCTAGAGCTCTTCAACTAGCGGGGGAAACCAATGAGCAGTTCTTC. Residues: CSARALQLAGETNEQFF.

The chain is built from TRBV5-1 and TRBJ1-4, with 12 bases aligning to TRBD1. The CDR3 is 13 residues long. The trim removed 4 bases at V and 10 bases at J, leaving 2 bases unmatched. From germline, CDR1 is SGHRS and CDR2 YFSETQ. CDR3 DNA sequence: TGCGCCAGCAGCGCGGGACAGGGGGCAAAACTGTTTTTT. Amino acid sequence: CASSAGQGAKLFF.

There are a few counts of this clonotype. The rearrangement joins TRBV29-1 to TRBJ2-1; D may be TRBD2 (5 bases). The CDR3 loop spans 14 amino acids. Trimming stripped 3 bases from V and 3 bases from J, with 12 bases between. Germline lookup yields CDR1 SQVTM and CDR2 ANQGSEA. As DNA, the CDR3 is TGCAGCGTTGAGGGTGACTACATCTACAATGAGCAGTTCTTC. Translating it yields CSVEGDYIYNEQFF.